A selection of T cell receptor beta chains follows, all from one sample in a study of shared clonotypes between healthy human individuals. Some clones are missing from TCRdb's copy, which holds only in-frame ones; the method was immunoSEQ multiplex PCR. The sample records about 2 million clones, about 95% being singletons. The specimen sequenced was naive CD8+ T cells sorted from blood. The receptors stem from a man aged 18 to 29 in good health. CDR3s include the opening cysteine and the closing phenylalanine or tryptophan. The D gene is left open where the match is weak. Clone sizes are given selectively: once, few, many, or a class where the clone is expanded.

d_call	clone_size	v_call	j_call	cdr3_nt	cdr3_aa
-	-	TRBV27	TRBJ2-5	TGTGCCAGCAGTCCTACCGACAGCCAAGAGACCCAGTACTTC	CASSPTDSQETQYF
TRBD2	once	TRBV19	TRBJ2-2	TGTGCCAGCCAGAGACTAGCGGTAAACACCGGGGAGCTGTTTTTT	CASQRLAVNTGELFF
-	-	TRBV4-1	TRBJ2-1	TGCGCCAGCAGCCAAGTCGCGGGTTCCGGGACGGGCAATGAGCAGTTCTTC	CASSQVAGSGTGNEQFF
-	-	TRBV28	TRBJ2-7	TGTGCCAGCAGCTTGGGTGGTGTGGCCTACGAGCAGTACTTC	CASSLGGVAYEQYF
-	-	TRBV6-5	TRBJ1-2	TGTGCCAGCAGTTACTCCGCCGTCGGCGATGGCTACACCTTC	CASSYSAVGDGYTF
-	-	TRBV5-1	TRBJ2-3	TGCGCCAGCAGCTTTCTAGCTCCTAGCACAGATACGCAGTATTTT	CASSFLAPSTDTQYF
TRBD2	-	TRBV19	TRBJ2-3	TGTGCCAGTAGTCCCCCGGGACTAGCGGCACCAGATACGCAGTATTTT	CASSPPGLAAPDTQYF
-	-	TRBV5-6	TRBJ1-1	TGTGCCAGCAGCTGGGTGGAAGGGATTGAAGCTTTCTTT	CASSWVEGIEAFF
TRBD1	-	TRBV28	TRBJ2-7	TGTGCCAGCAGTGACACAGGGGTCTCCTACGAGCAGTACTTC	CASSDTGVSYEQYF
TRBD2	-	TRBV5-1	TRBJ2-7	TGCGCCAGCAGCTTGGTGGGACTAGCGGGCGAGCAGTACTTC	CASSLVGLAGEQYF
-	-	TRBV28	TRBJ2-7	TGTGCCAGCAGTTTAAGTCCAGGGGCGATGTACGAGCAGTACTTC	CASSLSPGAMYEQYF
TRBD1	-	TRBV13	TRBJ2-7	TGTGCCAGCAGCTCCGACAGGGCTAACGAGCAGTACTTC	CASSSDRANEQYF
-	-	TRBV7-9	TRBJ2-1	TGTGCCAGCAGCCACTCAGAGGGCTCCTACAATGAGCAGTTCTTC	CASSHSEGSYNEQFF
-	-	TRBV5-4	TRBJ2-7	TGTGCCAGCAGCTTGAAGGGGACACCTTACGAGCAGTACTTC	CASSLKGTPYEQYF
-	-	TRBV7-8	TRBJ2-7	TGTGCCAGCAGCTTAGCTATCGTTAGCGGAACCTACGAGCAGTACTTC	CASSLAIVSGTYEQYF
-	-	TRBV4-1	TRBJ2-7	TGCGCCAGCAGCCAAGTCCTCGGAGGGTCTTCATACGAGCAGTACTTC	CASSQVLGGSSYEQYF
-	-	TRBV6-5	TRBJ1-2	TGTGCCAGCAGCCCCACCAGGGGAGGGAACGGCTACACCTTC	CASSPTRGGNGYTF
-	-	TRBV13	TRBJ2-2	TGTGCCAGCAGCCCGACTACCAAGAACACCGGGGAGCTGTTTTTT	CASSPTTKNTGELFF
-	-	TRBV9	TRBJ2-2	TGTGCCAGCAGCGTAGGTGGAGGGGGAGAGGTCGGGGAGCTGTTTTTT	CASSVGGGGEVGELFF
-	-	TRBV28	TRBJ1-5	TGTGCCAGCCGGAATGCCATCCCTAGGGGGGATAGCAATCAGCCCCAGCATTTT	CASRNAIPRGDSNQPQHF
TRBD1	-	TRBV5-3	TRBJ2-7	TGTGCCAGAAGCTGGGACAGGGGCAATTACGAGCAGTACTTC	CARSWDRGNYEQYF
-	-	TRBV7-7	TRBJ2-5	TGTGCTAGCAGCGGTGCCGAGGCAGGCGGAGGGACCCAGTACTTC	CASSGAEAGGGTQYF
-	-	TRBV7-9	TRBJ2-5	TGTGCCAGCAGCTTACTTTCCCAGATCCAAGAGACCCAGTACTTC	CASSLLSQIQETQYF
TRBD2	-	TRBV30	TRBJ2-3	TGTGCCTGGAGTGTCGACCGGGGGGGCCGGTATACGCAGTATTTT	CAWSVDRGGRYTQYF
-	-	TRBV10-3	TRBJ2-1	TGTGCCATCCCCGGGAGCTCCTACAATGAGCAGTTCTTC	CAIPGSSYNEQFF
-	-	TRBV6-1	TRBJ2-1	TGTGCCAGCAGTGAACCTTGGTCGGAGGGAAATGAGCAGTTCTTC	CASSEPWSEGNEQFF
-	once	TRBV5-1	TRBJ2-5	TGCGCCAGCAGCTTGGGCCGGGGCCAAGAGACCCAGTACTTC	CASSLGRGQETQYF
TRBD2	once	TRBV2	TRBJ2-7	TGTGCCAGCGGACTAGGAGGCTACGAGCAGTACTTC	CASGLGGYEQYF
-	many	TRBV27	TRBJ1-1	TGTGCCAGCAGCCCCATAGGATCAAGAACTGAAGCTTTCTTT	CASSPIGSRTEAFF
-	-	TRBV6-6	TRBJ2-7	TGTGCCAGCAGTCCCTTTCGGCCGCCCACCTACGAGCAGTACTTC	CASSPFRPPTYEQYF
TRBD1	-	TRBV28	TRBJ2-7	TGTGCCAGCAGTCGACGGGGACAGTCGTACGAGCAGTACTTC	CASSRRGQSYEQYF
TRBD1	-	TRBV5-6	TRBJ2-7	TGTGCCAGCAGCCCGGGACAGGCTTACTCCTACGAGCAGTACTTC	CASSPGQAYSYEQYF
-	-	TRBV10-3	TRBJ2-1	TGTGCCATCAGTGAGGAGTTAGCTTCCTACAATGAGCAGTTCTTC	CAISEELASYNEQFF
-	-	TRBV27	TRBJ2-7	TGTGCCAGCAGTAGGGACGCCGGACCCTACGAGCAGTACTTC	CASSRDAGPYEQYF
TRBD2	once	TRBV9	TRBJ2-2	TGTGCCAGCAGCGTGTCTAGCGGCTCGAACACCGGGGAGCTGTTTTTT	CASSVSSGSNTGELFF
-	-	TRBV27	TRBJ2-1	TGTGCCAGCAGTCCGTCTGACCCTACCTACAATGAGCAGTTCTTC	CASSPSDPTYNEQFF
-	once	TRBV7-9	TRBJ2-3	TGTGCCAGCAGCTTACACACGGGGGCCAAGAATACGCAGTATTTT	CASSLHTGAKNTQYF
-	-	TRBV5-1	TRBJ2-1	TGCGCCAGCAGCTTGGAAGAGAATGAGCAGTTCTTC	CASSLEENEQFF
TRBD2	-	TRBV27	TRBJ2-2	TGTGCCAGCAGTTACGCGGGGGGAAACACCGGGGAGCTGTTTTTT	CASSYAGGNTGELFF
-	once	TRBV4-1	TRBJ2-5	TGCGCCAGCAGCCAAGTAAAGGGGCAAGAGACCCAGTACTTC	CASSQVKGQETQYF
-	-	TRBV5-1	TRBJ2-3	TGCGCCAGCAGCTTGGATTCTAGCACAGATACGCAGTATTTT	CASSLDSSTDTQYF
TRBD1	once	TRBV27	TRBJ2-7	TGTGCCAGCAGTCCGGGACAGGGGGTATGGGAGCAGTACTTC	CASSPGQGVWEQYF
-	-	TRBV27	TRBJ2-7	TGTGCCAGCAGTTTTGGAGACGCTTACGAGCAGTACTTC	CASSFGDAYEQYF
TRBD2	-	TRBV11-2	TRBJ2-5	TGTGCCAGCAGCGCCCGACTAGCGGGGGGGCCCTTAGGAGAGACCCAGTACTTC	CASSARLAGGPLGETQYF
TRBD1	few	TRBV4-1	TRBJ1-2	TGCGCCAGCAGCCAAAAAGTGACAGGGGAAAGGTATGGCTACACCTTC	CASSQKVTGERYGYTF
-	-	TRBV11-2	TRBJ2-3	TGTGCCAGCAGCTTAGATCCGGCTAGCAATACGCAGTATTTT	CASSLDPASNTQYF
-	-	TRBV29-1	TRBJ2-7	TGCAGCGTTGCGGTGCCCGATAGTTACGAGCAGTACTTC	CSVAVPDSYEQYF
TRBD1	few	TRBV18	TRBJ2-2	TGTGCCAGCTCATCCGGGACAGGGGACACCGGGGAGCTGTTTTTT	CASSSGTGDTGELFF
-	few	TRBV30	TRBJ2-3	TGTGCCTGGAGTGTTCAGCTCACAGATACGCAGTATTTT	CAWSVQLTDTQYF
-	-	TRBV5-4	TRBJ2-7	TGTGCCAGCAGCCCTCGCGGGTCCTCCTACGAGCAGTACTTC	CASSPRGSSYEQYF
-	-	TRBV7-2	TRBJ2-3	TGTGCCAGCAGCCCCTGGTGGGGCTCTACGGTGGCAGATACGCAGTATTTT	CASSPWWGSTVADTQYF
-	-	TRBV10-3	TRBJ1-2	TGTGCCATCAGTGGTACGGCAGGGGAGAGGGATGGCTACACCTTC	CAISGTAGERDGYTF
-	-	TRBV9	TRBJ2-5	TGTGCCAGCAGCTCGGACTGGGGAAAGCTGTACTTC	CASSSDWGKLYF
-	-	TRBV11-2	TRBJ2-3	TGTGCCAGCAGCCCCCGACTAGGAGATACGCAGTATTTT	CASSPRLGDTQYF
TRBD1	-	TRBV4-1	TRBJ2-5	TGCGCCACCAGAGGGACACCAGGGGGCGCGGAGACCCAGTACTTC	CATRGTPGGAETQYF
-	-	TRBV20-1	TRBJ1-1	TGCAGTGGGGAAGTAGTCACTGAAGCTTTCTTT	CSGEVVTEAFF
-	-	TRBV20-1	TRBJ2-1	TGCAGTGCTGTGGACAATGAGCAGTTCTTC	CSAVDNEQFF